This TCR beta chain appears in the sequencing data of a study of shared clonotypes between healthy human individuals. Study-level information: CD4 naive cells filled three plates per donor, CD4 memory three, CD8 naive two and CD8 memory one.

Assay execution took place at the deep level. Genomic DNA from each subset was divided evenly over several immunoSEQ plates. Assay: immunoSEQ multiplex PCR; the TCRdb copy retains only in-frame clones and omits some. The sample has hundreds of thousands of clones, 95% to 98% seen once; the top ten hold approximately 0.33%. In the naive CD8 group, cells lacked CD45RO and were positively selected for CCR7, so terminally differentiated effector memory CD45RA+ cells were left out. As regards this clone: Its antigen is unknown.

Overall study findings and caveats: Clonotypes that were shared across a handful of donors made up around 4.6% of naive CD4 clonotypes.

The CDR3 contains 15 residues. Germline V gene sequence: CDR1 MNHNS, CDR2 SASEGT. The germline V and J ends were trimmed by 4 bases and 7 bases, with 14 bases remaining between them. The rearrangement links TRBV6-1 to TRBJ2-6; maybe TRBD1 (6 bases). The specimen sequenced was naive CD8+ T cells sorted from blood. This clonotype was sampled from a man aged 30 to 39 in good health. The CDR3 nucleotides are TGTGCCAGCAGTGGACAGGTGGTAGGAGCCAACGTCCTGACTTTC. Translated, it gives CASSGQVVGANVLTF.